The rows below give T cell receptor beta chains drawn from one sample of a study of T cell responses to AZD1222 COVID-19 vaccine. Libraries were prepared by immunoSEQ multiplex PCR; TCRdb keeps only in-frame clonotypes and omits some of them. The table has about 96,000 clones, roughly 90% seen once; the top ten hold 20% to 30%. The sample consisted of peripheral blood, taken on day 0 of AZD1222 vaccination. The receptors come from an adult in good health. Both conserved end residues are part of each CDR3. Each record gives: CDR3 protein, J gene, V gene.

CDR3: CASSFGGGREQFF; J: TRBJ2-1; V: TRBV12-3/TRBV12-4
CDR3: CASSPSGTGWQETQYF; J: TRBJ2-5; V: TRBV18
CDR3: CASSLMGGVNSPLHF; J: TRBJ1-6; V: TRBV28
CDR3: CASSWGQGRDEKLFF; J: TRBJ1-4; V: TRBV5-6
CDR3: CASSLPQGTSYEQYF; J: TRBJ2-7; V: TRBV28
CDR3: CASSLCWYFGTYEQYF; J: TRBJ2-7; V: TRBV5-1
CDR3: CASLPEGRLNTGELFF; J: TRBJ2-2; V: TRBV18
CDR3: CASSLEHDSNQPQHF; J: TRBJ1-5; V: TRBV7-2
CDR3: CASSQGQGFYEQYF; J: TRBJ2-7; V: TRBV5-1
CDR3: CASSLPSGKYEQYF; J: TRBJ2-7; V: TRBV5-6
CDR3: CSVEGGQGIETQYF; J: TRBJ2-5; V: TRBV29-1
CDR3: CAIGLTSTDTQYF; J: TRBJ2-3; V: TRBV10-3
CDR3: CASSMLAGNTEAFF; J: TRBJ1-1; V: TRBV19
CDR3: CASSPTMNTEAFF; J: TRBJ1-1; V: TRBV3-1/TRBV3-2
CDR3: CASSFSNRVVEQYF; J: TRBJ2-7; V: TRBV5-4
CDR3: CASSLARELVEQFF; J: TRBJ2-1; V: TRBV7-9
CDR3: CASSQGRGGYQPQHF; J: TRBJ1-5; V: TRBV4-2
CDR3: CASSVRTGAPSYEQYF; J: TRBJ2-7; V: TRBV27
CDR3: CATSSPGVGDPNTGELFF; J: TRBJ2-2; V: TRBV15
CDR3: CASSWGQVGNYGYTF; J: TRBJ1-2; V: TRBV7-2
CDR3: CASSQEGGQHTGEQYF; J: TRBJ2-7; V: TRBV4-3